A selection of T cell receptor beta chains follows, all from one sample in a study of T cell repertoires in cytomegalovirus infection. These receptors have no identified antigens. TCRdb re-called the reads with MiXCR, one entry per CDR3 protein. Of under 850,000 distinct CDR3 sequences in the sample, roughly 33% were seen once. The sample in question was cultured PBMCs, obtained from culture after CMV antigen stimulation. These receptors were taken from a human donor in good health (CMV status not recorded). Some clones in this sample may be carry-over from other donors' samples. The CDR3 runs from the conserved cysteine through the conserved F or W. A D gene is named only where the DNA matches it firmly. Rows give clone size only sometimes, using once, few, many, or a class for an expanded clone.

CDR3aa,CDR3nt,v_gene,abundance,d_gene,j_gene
CASTVRGLEETQYF,TGTGCCAGCACCGTCCGAGGACTAGAAGAGACCCAGTACTTC,TRBV3-1,-,TRBD2,TRBJ2-5
CASSRKVSAGKGVGETQYF,TGTGCCAGCAGCCGGAAGGTCTCAGCGGGTAAGGGAGTTGGAGAGACCCAGTACTTC,TRBV7-2,many,-,TRBJ2-5
CASSLELETEAFF,TGTGCCAGCAGCTTAGAGTTGGAAACTGAAGCTTTCTTT,TRBV7-2,-,-,TRBJ1-1
CASSEVVDEKLFF,TGTGCCAGCAGTGAAGTCGTGGATGAAAAACTGTTTTTT,TRBV6-1,few,-,TRBJ1-4
CASSIQGPDEQYF,TGTGCCAGTAGTATCCAGGGGCCGGACGAGCAGTACTTC,TRBV19,-,-,TRBJ2-7
CSAEGGVGNQPQHF,TGCAGTGCAGAGGGGGGGGTGGGCAATCAGCCCCAGCATTTT,TRBV20-1,-,-,TRBJ1-5
CSVEREVVYNEQFF,TGCAGCGTTGAACGCGAGGTCGTCTACAATGAGCAGTTCTTC,TRBV29-1,few,-,TRBJ2-1
CASSPSWQETQYF,TGTGCCAGCAGCCCGAGCTGGCAAGAGACCCAGTACTTC,TRBV7-2,few,-,TRBJ2-5
CASSWDTSSYGYTF,TGTGCCAGCAGCTGGGACACATCGAGCTATGGCTACACCTTC,TRBV7-2,few,-,TRBJ1-2
CSARRGGGTGELFF,TGCAGTGCTAGACGGGGCGGGGGGACCGGGGAGCTGTTTTTT,TRBV20-1,-,TRBD2,TRBJ2-2
CASRTGLDTQYF,TGTGCCAGCCGGACCGGTTTGGATACGCAGTATTTT,TRBV6-2/TRBV6-3,few,-,TRBJ2-3
CASSLLAGGGSTDTQYF,TGTGCCAGCAGTTTACTAGCGGGAGGCGGGAGCACAGATACGCAGTATTTT,TRBV12-3/TRBV12-4,few,TRBD2,TRBJ2-3
CASSQGFSGGYNEQFF,TGTGCCAGCAGCCAAGGCTTTAGCGGGGGGTACAATGAGCAGTTCTTC,TRBV4-2,-,TRBD2,TRBJ2-1
CASSLTQSNTEAFF,TGTGCCAGCAGCTTAACACAGTCGAACACTGAAGCTTTCTTT,TRBV7-2,many,-,TRBJ1-1
CASSSAWAKDNTEAFF,TGTGCCAGCAGCAGCGCGTGGGCAAAAGACAACACTGAAGCTTTCTTT,TRBV11-2,-,-,TRBJ1-1
CASSPSLRQFF,TGTGCCAGCAGCCCCTCCTTGAGGCAGTTCTTC,TRBV7-2,few,-,TRBJ2-1
CASSLYSGLQDTQYF,TGTGCCAGCAGCTTGTATTCTGGGCTTCAAGATACGCAGTATTTT,TRBV5-5,-,-,TRBJ2-3
CASSLRRAVSLNTEAFF,TGTGCCAGCAGCTTAAGAAGGGCAGTAAGTTTGAACACTGAAGCTTTCTTT,TRBV7-8,many,-,TRBJ1-1